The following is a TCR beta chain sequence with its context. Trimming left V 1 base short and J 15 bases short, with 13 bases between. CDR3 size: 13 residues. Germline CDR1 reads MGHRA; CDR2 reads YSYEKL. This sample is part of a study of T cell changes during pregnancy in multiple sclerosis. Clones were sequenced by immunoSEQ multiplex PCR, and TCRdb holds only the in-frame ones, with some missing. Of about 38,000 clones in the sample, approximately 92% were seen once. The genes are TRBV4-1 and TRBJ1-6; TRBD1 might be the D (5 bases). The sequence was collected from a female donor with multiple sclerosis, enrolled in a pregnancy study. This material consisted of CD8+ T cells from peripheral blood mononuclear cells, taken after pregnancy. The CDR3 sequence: CASSQVDRQYLHF. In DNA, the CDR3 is TGCGCCAGCAGCCAAGTTGACAGACAATACCTCCACTTT.